This TCR beta chain was captured by sequencing in a study of identical twins. Study-wide findings and caveats: Shared out-of-frame alpha sequences (those common to twins) showed excess low generation probability.

This clonotype was found a few times. Its antigen is still unknown. Trimming stripped 1 base from V and 3 bases from J, with 15 bases between. This CDR3 is built from 17 residues. Germline CDR1 is KGHDR and CDR2 is SFDVKD. The cDNA had a unique molecular identifier and a template-switch universal primer site. TCRdb reprocessed the 5' RACE reads with MiXCR, giving one entry per CDR3 protein. The sample records 690,000 or so distinct CDR3 sequences, roughly 8% being singletons. This same sample was also taken into another study, of yellow fever vaccine responses in identical twins.

The sequence was collected from a woman aged 18-30 years in good health. Source material: PBMCs. The chain employs TRBV24-1 and TRBJ2-1; D possibly matches TRBD1 or TRBD2 (6 bases each). The CDR3 nucleotides read TGTGCCACCAGTGATTTAACCCCACAGGGAGGCTACAATGAGCAGTTCTTC. As protein: CATSDLTPQGGYNEQFF.